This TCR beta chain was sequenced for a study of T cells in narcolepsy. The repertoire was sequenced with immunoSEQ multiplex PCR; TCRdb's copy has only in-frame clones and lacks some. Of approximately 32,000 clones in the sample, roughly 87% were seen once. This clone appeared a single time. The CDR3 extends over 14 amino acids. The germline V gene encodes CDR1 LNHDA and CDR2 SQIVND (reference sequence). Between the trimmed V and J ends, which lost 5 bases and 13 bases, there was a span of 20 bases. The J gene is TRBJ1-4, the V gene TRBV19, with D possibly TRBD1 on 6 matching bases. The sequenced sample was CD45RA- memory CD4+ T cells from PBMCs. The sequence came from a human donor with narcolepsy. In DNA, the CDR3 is TGTGCCAGTAGTGTGACAGGCGTTGGGGGGGTACTGTTTTTT. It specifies CASSVTGVGGVLFF.